This T cell receptor beta chain was retrieved from a study of blood T cell repertoires in COVID-19. About the research overall: Researchers got acute and convalescent COVID-19 samples from the United States, Italy and Spain. Nucleic acid was either cDNA or gDNA, and it came from T cells, B-cell-depleted T cells, or PBMCs.

Germline V gives CDR1 SNHLY, CDR2 FYNNEI. Trimming left V 7 bases short and J 4 bases short, with 13 bases between. The CDR3 runs 13 residues. Clones were read by immunoSEQ multiplex PCR, and TCRdb kept only the in-frame ones, dropping some. The sample yields 200,000 to 250,000 clones, roughly 84% seen once. This sequence joins TRBV2 and TRBJ1-1; D remains unclear. Input material: peripheral blood. This TCR derives from a woman aged 60-70 years with acute or convalescent COVID-19. The CDR3: CASMRFDGTEAFF. CDR3 nucleotide sequence: TGTGCCAGCATGAGGTTTGACGGCACTGAAGCTTTCTTT.